These 10 T cell receptor beta chains were sequenced from one sample in a study of cytomegalovirus exposure and HLA in healthy donors. A multiplex PCR was run with 60 Vbeta primers and 13 Jbeta primers. The protocol was immunoSEQ multiplex PCR, while the TCRdb copy is restricted to in-frame clones and leaves out a portion. Of approximately 150,000 clones in the sample, about 74% were seen once. Material: PBMCs. These receptors all come from a man aged 40-55 years in good health and CMV-seropositive.

The chain is built from TRBV28 and TRBJ2-3; 8 bases are shared with TRBD2. This CDR3 contains 18 residues. V shed 4 bases, J shed 1 base, and the junction held 13 bases outside the gene matches. Germline lookup yields CDR1 MDHEN and CDR2 SYDVKM. The CDR3 spells CASSYRAGSGKGTDTQYF. The CDR3 nucleotides read TGTGCCAGCAGTTACCGGGCAGGTAGCGGGAAGGGCACAGATACGCAGTATTTT. Together with reference TRBV28 and TRBJ2-3, the CDR3 gives the full variable domain: DVKVTQSSRYLVKRTGEKVFLECVQDMDHENMFWYRQDPGLGLRLIYFSYDVKMKEKGDIPEGYSVSREKKERFSLILESASTNQTSMYLCASSYRAGSGKGTDTQYFGPGTRLTVL.

This rearrangement joins TRBV10-3 to TRBJ1-1; TRBD1 is a possible D gene (5 bases). Looked up from germline, CDR1 is ENHRY and CDR2 is SYGVKD. Trimming left V 4 bases short and J 3 bases short, with 15 bases between. This CDR3 spans 15 amino acids. CDR3 sequence reads: CAISALGEVDTEAFF. Here the CDR3 DNA reads TGTGCCATCAGTGCGTTAGGGGAGGTCGACACTGAAGCTTTCTTT.

The chain carries TRBV18 and TRBJ1-1; unclear D gene. V lost 1 base and J lost 0, with 3 bases in between. This CDR3 region has 13 residues. Germline CDR1 reads KGHSH; CDR2 reads LQKENI. The CDR3 region is CASSPLMNTEAFF. CDR3 nucleotides: TGTGCCAGCTCACCACTCATGAACACTGAAGCTTTCTTT. Full variable domain (outside the CDR3, taken from reference TRBV18 and TRBJ1-1): NAGVMQNPRHLVRRRGQEARLRCSPMKGHSHVYWYRQLPEEGLKFMVYLQKENIIDESGMPKERFSAEFPKEGPSILRIQQVVRGDSAAYFCASSPLMNTEAFFGQGTRLTVV.

The chain is built from TRBV5-1 and TRBJ2-5; TRBD1 might be the D (6 bases). Per germline, CDR1 SGHRS and CDR2 YFSETQ. V lost 0 bases and J 4 bases, leaving 7 bases between the germline ends. The CDR3 has 13 residues. CDR3 sequence reads: CASSLGGPETQYF. DNA for the CDR3: TGCGCCAGCAGCTTGGGGGGGCCAGAGACCCAGTACTTC. Together with reference TRBV5-1 and TRBJ2-5, the CDR3 gives the full variable domain: KAGVTQTPRYLIKTRGQQVTLSCSPISGHRSVSWYQQTPGQGLQFLFEYFSETQRNKGNFPGRFSGRQFSNSRSEMNVSTLELGDSALYLCASSLGGPETQYFGPGTRLLVL.

The CDR3 reads CASSQETGYYVSYTF. CDR3 bases: TGCGCCAGCAGCCAAGAAACAGGGTACTATGTCAGCTACACCTTC. V and J are TRBV4-1 and TRBJ1-2, with a tentative D call TRBD1 (6 bases). Per the germline V gene, CDR1 is MGHRA and CDR2 is YSYEKL. V dropped 0 bases and J dropped 9 bases, with 17 bases sitting between them. The CDR3 length is 15 residues.

This sequence joins TRBV18 and TRBJ2-5; 10 nucleotides agree with TRBD2. After removal of 6 bases from V and 0 bases from J, the junction contained 10 bases not matched to a gene. The CDR3 runs to 17 residues. CDR1 is KGHSH, CDR2 LQKENI, per germline. Written as DNA, the CDR3 is TGTGCCAGCTCCGAGACGCAACTAGCGGGAAACCAAGAGACCCAGTACTTC. This encodes CASSETQLAGNQETQYF.

This sequence joins TRBV7-3 and TRBJ1-5; D is unresolved. Between the trimmed V and J ends, which lost 5 bases and 3 bases, there was a span of 17 bases. CDR1 is SGHTA and CDR2 is FQGTGA in the germline V gene. This CDR3 spans 16 amino acids. The CDR3 here is CASSLQATPHNQPQHF. The DNA for the CDR3 is TGTGCCAGCAGCCTCCAGGCCACTCCCCACAATCAGCCCCAGCATTTT.

The rearrangement uses TRBV5-1 and TRBJ2-5; TRBD2 matches 8 bases. CDR1 and CDR2 from the germline V gene are SGHRS and YFSETQ. Trimming removed 3 bases from V and 1 base from J; junction bases left unmatched: 5. The CDR3 has 15 residues. The DNA of the CDR3 is TGCGCCAGCAGCTCCACTAGCGGATCCCAAGAGACCCAGTACTTC. This gives the protein CASSSTSGSQETQYF. The full variable domain, its missing parts supplied by reference TRBV5-1 and TRBJ2-5, is KAGVTQTPRYLIKTRGQQVTLSCSPISGHRSVSWYQQTPGQGLQFLFEYFSETQRNKGNFPGRFSGRQFSNSRSEMNVSTLELGDSALYLCASSSTSGSQETQYFGPGTRLLVL.

Comments on this clone: Other DNA sequences of this sample code for an identical CDR3. The chain links TRBV5-1 to TRBJ2-7; 10 bases are shared with TRBD2. The junction had 5 bases not matched to a gene; V was cut back by 1 base and J by 7 bases. Per germline, CDR1 SGHRS and CDR2 YFSETQ. The CDR3 is made up of 14 amino acids. The chain's CDR3 is CASSLPSGSREQYF. The CDR3 DNA reads as TGCGCCAGCAGCTTGCCTAGCGGGAGTAGGGAGCAGTACTTC.

CDR3: CASKSAGPYEKLFF. The CDR3 nucleotides read TGTGCCAGCAAGTCGGCAGGGCCGTATGAAAAACTGTTTTTT. The chain links TRBV28 to TRBJ1-4; D possibly corresponds to TRBD1 (5 bases). V dropped 7 bases and J dropped 6 bases, with 15 bases sitting between them. The CDR3 consists of 14 residues. Germline lookup yields CDR1 MDHEN and CDR2 SYDVKM. Complete variable domain (other parts from reference TRBV28 and TRBJ1-4): DVKVTQSSRYLVKRTGEKVFLECVQDMDHENMFWYRQDPGLGLRLIYFSYDVKMKEKGDIPEGYSVSREKKERFSLILESASTNQTSMYLCASKSAGPYEKLFFGSGTQLSVL.